This T cell receptor beta chain derives from a study of T cells after yellow fever vaccination. Per germline, CDR1 DFQATT and CDR2 SNEGSKA (reference sequence). CDR3 length: 14 residues. V lost 5 bases and J 2 bases, leaving 13 bases between the germline ends. This clonotype was observed a few times. Universal primer sites and UMIs were introduced during 5'RACE template-switching synthesis of TCR cDNA. TCRdb analysed the 5' RACE reads with MiXCR anew, one entry per CDR3 protein. The data show 360,000 or so distinct CDR3 sequences, roughly 12% seen once. The chain recombines TRBV20-1 with TRBJ1-5; a weak D match, TRBD1 (5 bases). The sequences come from PBMCs, collected on the day of the first yellow fever vaccination. The clonotype originates from a man between 18 and 35 years old who received the YFV17D yellow fever vaccine. CDR3 sequence: CSAYLGEGNQPQHF. DNA for the CDR3: TGCAGTGCTTATTTAGGGGAGGGCAATCAGCCCCAGCATTTT.